These T cell receptor beta chains were read from a single sample in a study of blood T cell repertoires in COVID-19. Here immunoSEQ multiplex PCR was the method, and the copy in TCRdb shows in-frame clones only, minus some. Of 45,000 to 65,000 clones listed, approximately 83% are singletons. The sample comprised peripheral blood. The source is a man under 40 with COVID-19, enrolled during active disease. The CDR3 runs from the conserved cysteine through the conserved F or W. Each record gives: clone size, V gene, J gene, D gene, CDR3 protein, CDR3 DNA. A D gene is named only where the DNA matches it firmly. Clone size is given for some rows only: seen once, a few or many times, or a class if the clone is expanded.

size: -
V: TRBV18
J: TRBJ2-7
D: -
CDR3: CASSPPVVSGFEQYF
DNA: TGTGCCAGCTCACCACCGGTTGTTTCAGGGTTCGAGCAGTACTTC

size: -
V: TRBV18
J: TRBJ2-5
D: -
CDR3: CASSPLRNLQYQETQYF
DNA: TGTGCCAGCTCACCACTCCGCAACCTACAGTACCAAGAGACCCAGTACTTC

size: -
V: TRBV12-2
J: TRBJ2-7
D: -
CDR3: CASRLGRDLNEQYF
DNA: TGTGCAAGTCGCTTGGGGAGAGACTTAAACGAGCAGTACTTC

size: -
V: TRBV12-3/TRBV12-4
J: TRBJ2-1
D: -
CDR3: CASSLGAEQFF
DNA: TGTGCCAGCAGCCTGGGCGCTGAGCAGTTCTTC

size: -
V: TRBV4-3
J: TRBJ2-7
D: -
CDR3: CASSQDMGGPNEQYF
DNA: TGCGCCAGCAGCCAAGATATGGGGGGGCCCAACGAGCAGTACTTC

size: -
V: TRBV15
J: TRBJ2-4
D: -
CDR3: CATSRGTDYKNIQYF
DNA: TGTGCCACCAGCAGAGGCACAGATTATAAAAACATTCAGTACTTC

size: -
V: TRBV19
J: TRBJ2-5
D: -
CDR3: CASSEGTRQGGETQYF
DNA: TGTGCCAGTAGTGAGGGTACGCGACAGGGAGGTGAGACCCAGTACTTC

size: -
V: TRBV15
J: TRBJ2-7
D: -
CDR3: CATSRDGGGEQYF
DNA: TGTGCCACCAGCAGAGATGGAGGAGGCGAGCAGTACTTC

size: many
V: TRBV30
J: TRBJ2-1
D: -
CDR3: CAWSRSLGSEQFF
DNA: TGTGCCTGGAGTAGGTCCCTAGGTTCGGAGCAGTTCTTC

size: -
V: TRBV2
J: TRBJ2-4
D: -
CDR3: CASSVGGGKNIQYF
DNA: TGTGCCAGCAGTGTGGGCGGAGGCAAAAACATTCAGTACTTC

size: -
V: TRBV24-1
J: TRBJ2-2
D: -
CDR3: CATSDFTDTGELFF
DNA: TGTGCCACCAGTGATTTTACGGACACCGGGGAGCTGTTTTTT

size: -
V: TRBV5-1
J: TRBJ2-7
D: -
CDR3: CASSLLGRSYEQYF
DNA: TGCGCCAGCAGCTTGTTGGGCAGATCCTACGAGCAGTACTTC

size: -
V: TRBV30
J: TRBJ1-2
D: TRBD1
CDR3: CAWTTGVRGYTF
DNA: TGTGCCTGGACCACAGGGGTTAGAGGCTACACCTTC

size: -
V: TRBV12-3/TRBV12-4
J: TRBJ1-1
D: -
CDR3: CASSSLNREAFF
DNA: TGTGCCAGCAGTTCGCTCAACAGGGAAGCTTTCTTT

size: -
V: TRBV24-1
J: TRBJ1-5
D: -
CDR3: CATSAGSNQPQHF
DNA: TGTGCCACCAGTGCCGGGAGCAATCAGCCCCAGCATTTT

size: -
V: TRBV7-9
J: TRBJ2-7
D: -
CDR3: CASSLVRGGEYF
DNA: TGTGCCAGCAGCTTAGTGAGGGGAGGAGAGTACTTC

size: -
V: TRBV3-1/TRBV3-2
J: TRBJ1-2
D: TRBD1
CDR3: CASSPRTGVGYTF
DNA: TGTGCCAGCAGCCCTAGGACAGGGGTCGGCTACACCTTC

size: -
V: TRBV2
J: TRBJ2-7
D: TRBD1
CDR3: CASRGQGEHEQYF
DNA: TGTGCCAGCAGAGGACAGGGCGAACACGAGCAGTACTTC

size: few
V: TRBV20-1
J: TRBJ1-1
D: -
CDR3: CSAGGGAFF
DNA: TGCAGTGCGGGCGGGGGAGCTTTCTTT

size: -
V: TRBV15
J: TRBJ2-7
D: TRBD1
CDR3: CATSRDTGTGGEQYF
DNA: TGTGCCACCAGCAGAGATACCGGGACAGGGGGCGAGCAGTACTTC

size: -
V: TRBV30
J: TRBJ2-5
D: -
CDR3: CAWRSQEETQYF
DNA: TGTGCCTGGCGGTCCCAAGAGGAGACCCAGTACTTC

size: -
V: TRBV27
J: TRBJ1-1
D: -
CDR3: CASSWQGKGEAFF
DNA: TGTGCCAGCAGTTGGCAGGGGAAGGGTGAAGCTTTCTTT

size: -
V: TRBV30
J: TRBJ2-7
D: TRBD1
CDR3: CAGGGTGWNEQYF
DNA: TGTGCCGGGGGGGGGACAGGGTGGAACGAGCAGTACTTC

size: -
V: TRBV28
J: TRBJ1-1
D: -
CDR3: CASRPGGNTEAFF
DNA: TGTGCCAGCAGACCAGGTGGGAACACTGAAGCTTTCTTT

size: few
V: TRBV5-1
J: TRBJ1-3
D: TRBD1
CDR3: CASSLTGGSSGNTIYF
DNA: TGCGCCAGCAGCTTAACAGGGGGAAGCTCTGGAAACACCATATATTTT

size: -
V: TRBV7-2
J: TRBJ2-3
D: TRBD2
CDR3: CASRRIAGMTDTQYF
DNA: TGTGCCAGCAGACGTATAGCGGGGATGACAGATACGCAGTATTTT

size: -
V: TRBV7-9
J: TRBJ2-2
D: -
CDR3: CASSFRRAGSNGELFF
DNA: TGTGCCAGCAGCTTTCGGAGGGCCGGTTCTAACGGGGAGCTGTTTTTT

size: -
V: TRBV4-2
J: TRBJ2-1
D: TRBD2
CDR3: CASSQDASSGAFSYNEQFF
DNA: TGTGCCAGCAGCCAAGATGCTTCTAGCGGGGCTTTCTCCTACAATGAGCAGTTCTTC

size: -
V: TRBV6-6
J: TRBJ2-1
D: -
CDR3: CASREEAVGYNEQFF
DNA: TGTGCCAGCAGAGAGGAAGCGGTGGGCTACAATGAGCAGTTCTTC

size: -
V: TRBV10-3
J: TRBJ1-1
D: TRBD1
CDR3: CAISQGQGTQAFF
DNA: TGTGCCATCAGCCAGGGACAGGGGACCCAAGCTTTCTTT

size: -
V: TRBV6-5
J: TRBJ2-7
D: -
CDR3: CASSYVGGAYEQYF
DNA: TGTGCCAGCAGTTACGTAGGGGGGGCCTACGAGCAGTACTTC

size: -
V: TRBV11-2
J: TRBJ2-3
D: TRBD2
CDR3: CASRRLAGDYTDTQYF
DNA: TGTGCCAGCAGAAGACTAGCGGGAGATTATACAGATACGCAGTATTTT

size: -
V: TRBV27
J: TRBJ1-1
D: -
CDR3: CASRPYGGTEAFF
DNA: TGTGCCAGCAGACCCTACGGGGGGACTGAAGCTTTCTTT

size: -
V: TRBV3-1/TRBV3-2
J: TRBJ1-1
D: TRBD1
CDR3: CASSHPWDREDEAFF
DNA: TGTGCCAGCAGCCACCCCTGGGACAGGGAAGATGAAGCTTTCTTT

size: -
V: TRBV29-1
J: TRBJ2-1
D: -
CDR3: CSVVDGSGNEQFF
DNA: TGCAGCGTTGTTGACGGGAGCGGGAATGAGCAGTTCTTC

size: -
V: TRBV10-3
J: TRBJ2-7
D: TRBD2
CDR3: CAISESGGALRYEQYF
DNA: TGTGCCATCAGTGAGTCGGGAGGGGCGTTAAGGTACGAGCAGTACTTC

size: few
V: TRBV4-1
J: TRBJ2-2
D: -
CDR3: CASSSGVPGELFF
DNA: TGCGCCAGCAGCTCAGGGGTCCCCGGGGAGCTGTTTTTT

size: -
V: TRBV24-1
J: TRBJ2-3
D: TRBD1
CDR3: CATSETRGRITDTQYF
DNA: TGTGCCACCAGTGAAACCAGGGGGCGCATAACAGATACGCAGTATTTT

size: few
V: TRBV3-1/TRBV3-2
J: TRBJ1-1
D: -
CDR3: CASSPGTTEQAFF
DNA: TGTGCCAGCAGCCCGGGGACTACTGAACAGGCTTTCTTT

size: few
V: TRBV2
J: TRBJ2-5
D: -
CDR3: CASTYRSQETQYF
DNA: TGTGCCAGCACGTACAGAAGCCAAGAGACCCAGTACTTC

size: -
V: TRBV29-1
J: TRBJ1-1
D: -
CDR3: CSVLDRNTEAFF
DNA: TGCAGCGTCCTAGACAGAAACACTGAAGCTTTCTTT

size: -
V: TRBV6-5
J: TRBJ1-4
D: -
CDR3: CASSQQATNEKLFF
DNA: TGTGCCAGCAGCCAGCAGGCAACTAATGAAAAACTGTTTTTT

size: -
V: TRBV9
J: TRBJ1-1
D: TRBD1
CDR3: CASSPSGQPNTEAFF
DNA: TGTGCCAGCAGCCCTTCGGGACAGCCGAACACTGAAGCTTTCTTT

size: -
V: TRBV28
J: TRBJ1-1
D: TRBD1
CDR3: CASSRTGTGNTEAFF
DNA: TGTGCCAGCAGTAGGACCGGGACAGGTAACACTGAAGCTTTCTTT

size: -
V: TRBV3-1/TRBV3-2
J: TRBJ1-1
D: -
CDR3: CASSQVGGLKNTEAFF
DNA: TGTGCCAGCAGCCAAGTCGGGGGACTCAAAAACACTGAAGCTTTCTTT

size: -
V: TRBV19
J: TRBJ2-3
D: TRBD2
CDR3: CASSISGGADTQYF
DNA: TGTGCCAGTAGTATTTCGGGAGGCGCAGATACGCAGTATTTT

size: -
V: TRBV18
J: TRBJ2-7
D: -
CDR3: CASSPSRHGTYEQYF
DNA: TGTGCCAGCTCACCCTCGCGGCACGGAACCTACGAGCAGTACTTC

size: once
V: TRBV10-3
J: TRBJ1-1
D: -
CDR3: CAISELGGLGTEAFF
DNA: TGTGCCATCAGTGAATTGGGGGGTTTAGGCACTGAAGCTTTCTTT

size: -
V: TRBV28
J: TRBJ1-5
D: -
CDR3: CASSRLQPQHF
DNA: TGTGCCAGCAGCCGACTTCAGCCCCAGCATTTT

size: -
V: TRBV28
J: TRBJ2-4
D: TRBD1
CDR3: CASRIGTGGNIQYF
DNA: TGTGCCAGCAGGATAGGGACAGGGGGAAACATTCAGTACTTC

size: -
V: TRBV5-6
J: TRBJ2-7
D: -
CDR3: CASRTRDTRSYEQYF
DNA: TGTGCCAGCAGAACTCGGGACACCCGCTCCTACGAGCAGTACTTC

size: -
V: TRBV7-2
J: TRBJ2-7
D: TRBD2
CDR3: CASSFPGTSGTYEQYF
DNA: TGTGCCAGCAGCTTTCCCGGGACTAGCGGGACCTACGAGCAGTACTTC

size: -
V: TRBV9
J: TRBJ2-7
D: TRBD2
CDR3: CASSNLAGGRDEQYF
DNA: TGTGCCAGCAGCAACCTAGCGGGAGGGCGGGACGAGCAGTACTTC

size: -
V: TRBV15
J: TRBJ1-2
D: -
CDR3: CATSRFGLGMGGGYTF
DNA: TGTGCCACCAGCAGATTCGGACTTGGCATGGGAGGAGGCTACACCTTC